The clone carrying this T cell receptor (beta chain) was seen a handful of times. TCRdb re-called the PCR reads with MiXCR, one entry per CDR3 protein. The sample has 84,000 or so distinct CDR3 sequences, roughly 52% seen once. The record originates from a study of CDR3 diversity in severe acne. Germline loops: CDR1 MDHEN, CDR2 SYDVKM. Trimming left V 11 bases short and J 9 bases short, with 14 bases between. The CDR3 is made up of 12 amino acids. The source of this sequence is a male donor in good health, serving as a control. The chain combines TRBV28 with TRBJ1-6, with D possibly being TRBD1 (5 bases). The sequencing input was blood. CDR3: CAGGRVFSPLHF. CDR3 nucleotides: TGTGCCGGGGGAAGGGTTTTTTCACCCCTCCACTTT.